This TCR beta chain was recovered during a study of control samples from healthy donors and cancer patients. Repertoires were generated with immunoSEQ multiplex PCR, while TCRdb's copy carries only in-frame clones and drops some. Of tens of thousands of clones listed, around 90% are singletons. V was pared by 7 bases and J by 1 base, with 2 bases of the junction left unmatched. The germline CDR1 and CDR2 sequences are SNHLY and FYNNEI. This CDR3 is 13 amino acids long. In its sample, this clone was seen once. The rearrangement uses TRBV2 and TRBJ1-1; TRBD1 matches 8 bases. What was sequenced was PBMCs. The TCR was taken from a woman aged 40 to 50 with head and neck cancer. The CDR3 region is CASNRGWNTEAFF. The CDR3 DNA follows: TGTGCCAGCAACAGGGGGTGGAACACTGAAGCTTTCTTT. Variable domain in full (rest from reference TRBV2 and TRBJ1-1): EPEVTQTPSHQVTQMGQEVILRCVPISNHLYFYWYRQILGQKVEFLVSFYNNEISEKSEIFDDQFSVERPDGSNFTLKIRSTKLEDSAMYFCASNRGWNTEAFFGQGTRLTVV.